This TCR beta chain was identified in a study of blood T cell repertoires in COVID-19. Study-wide context: Acute and convalescent COVID-19 specimens originated in the United States, Italy and Spain. Nucleic acid was either cDNA or gDNA, and it came from T cells, B-cell-depleted T cells, or PBMCs.

In the original workflow: Using reference gene primer amplification, nucleated cell counts were estimated. Data came from immunoSEQ multiplex PCR; TCRdb stores just in-frame clones and leaves some out. That table furnishes V, J and clone size, whereas the DNA furnished D and trimming. The sample has approximately 130,000 clones, approximately 84% seen once; the top ten hold about 18%. This CDR3 has 16 residues. J gave up 0 bases and V 4 bases, and 9 bases lay outside the gene matches. CDR1 is SQVTM, CDR2 ANQGSEA, per germline. The TCR was taken from a woman in her forties or fifties who had recovered from COVID-19. Sequenced input: peripheral blood. The genes are TRBV29-1 and TRBJ2-1; TRBD2 matches 7 bases. CDR3: CSVVFVGGSSYNEQFF. Written as DNA, the CDR3 is TGCAGCGTTGTCTTTGTGGGGGGGAGCTCCTACAATGAGCAGTTCTTC.